This TCR beta chain was sequenced during a study of Ad26.COV2.S vaccination and SARS-CoV-2 variants. Overall study: Among those in the COV1001 Ad26.COV2.S trial arm was the donor.

Some clones are missing from TCRdb's copy, which holds only in-frame ones; the method was immunoSEQ multiplex PCR. The table lists about 400,000 clones, around 93% of them singletons. Study observations and caveats: In TCR breadth and depth analyses, total T cell responses may have been underestimated. Whether participants received vaccine or placebo, their non-spike TCR breadth was similar.

Treatment reported: roughly 19 received Ad26.COV2.S at low or high dose, single or two shots; 5 received placebo; per-sample allocation not given. Sampling took place 63 days after the first vaccine or placebo injection. Donation came from an adult in Boston who was aged 18-55 years. A note on this clone: What it binds is unknown.

Germline values: CDR1 SGHAT, CDR2 FQNNGV. The V and J ends lost 2 bases and 2 bases respectively, with 11 bases between them. The CDR3 extends over 15 amino acids. The chain uses TRBV11-2 and TRBJ2-3; D call uncertain. The receptor comes from a person aged 18-60 years who received the Ad26.COV2.S COVID-19 vaccine or a placebo. This specimen consisted of peripheral blood, obtained in a trial of Ad26.COV2.S vaccine versus placebo. The CDR3 is CASSLLQGTTDTQYF. Written as DNA, the CDR3 is TGTGCCAGCAGCTTATTGCAAGGTACCACAGATACGCAGTATTTT.